Shown below are 18 T cell receptor beta chains from a single sample sequenced in a study of shared clonotypes between healthy human individuals. Only CD45RO-negative cells positively selected for CCR7 counted as naive CD8 cells, so terminally differentiated effector memory CD45RA+ cells were excluded. Clones were sequenced by immunoSEQ multiplex PCR, and TCRdb holds only the in-frame ones, with some missing. The sample holds around 2,100,000 clones; approximately 95% are singletons and the top ten take more than 0.95%. Sample: naive CD8+ T cells sorted from blood. The receptors were gathered from a young man in good health.

This clone was counted once. The V gene is TRBV5-3, the J gene TRBJ2-2, with no clear D. TRBV5-3 is given ORF status, its function remaining uncertain. The length of the CDR3 is 16 residues. The V end was cut by 5 bases, the J end by 0 bases, with 14 bases between. CDR3 residues: CARRPVLFANTGELFF. The CDR3 region has the DNA TGTGCCAGAAGGCCGGTCTTGTTCGCGAACACCGGGGAGCTGTTTTTT.

The chain employs TRBV18 and TRBJ1-1; 7 nucleotides agree with TRBD1. Trimming at V came to 5 bases and at J to 4 bases, leaving 7 bases not matched to a gene. Germline V lookup: CDR1 KGHSH, CDR2 LQKENI. The CDR3 totals 14 residues. This CDR3 reads CASSGTGVPTEAFF. The CDR3 DNA is TGTGCCAGCTCAGGTACAGGGGTCCCCACTGAAGCTTTCTTT.

The rearrangement links TRBV7-2 to TRBJ1-5; 7 bases match TRBD1. Germline V gene lookup returns CDR1 SGHTA and CDR2 FQGNSA. The CDR3 has 14 amino acids. J lost 4 bases, V lost 6 bases, and 6 bases had no gene match. Written as DNA, the CDR3 is TGTGCCAGCAGAACAGGGGAGGGGAATCAGCCCCAGCATTTT. It codes for CASRTGEGNQPQHF.

V is TRBV19 and J is TRBJ2-5; no clear D. Trimming pared 6 bases from V and 1 base from J, leaving 15 bases between. CDR1 and CDR2 from the germline V gene are LNHDA and SQIVND (reference sequence). The CDR3 has 15 amino acids. CDR3 residues: CASSVFASSQETQYF. The CDR3 nucleotides read TGTGCCAGTAGCGTTTTTGCAAGTAGCCAAGAGACCCAGTACTTC.

The rearrangement joins TRBV7-6 to TRBJ2-5; 12 bases fit TRBD1. V gave up 0 bases and J gave up 5 bases; unmatched junction bases: 4. The germline CDR1 and CDR2 sequences are SGHVS and FNYEAQ. The length of the CDR3 is 16 residues. The CDR3 DNA reads as TGTGCCAGCAGCTTAGCGGGACAGGGGGCTGGGGAGACCCAGTACTTC. Protein: CASSLAGQGAGETQYF.

The rearrangement uses TRBV7-2 and TRBJ2-1; 7 bases agree with TRBD2. The CDR3 sequence is 17 residues long. Unmatched junction bases numbered 12, after V lost 2 bases and J lost 5 bases. Germline-derived CDR1 and CDR2 are SGHTA and FQGNSA. The CDR3 loop reads CASSLNPRLAENNEQFF. CDR3 nucleotide sequence: TGTGCCAGCAGCTTAAACCCCCGGCTAGCGGAGAACAATGAGCAGTTCTTC.

In nucleotides, the CDR3 is TGCAGCGTTGGTATAGGGGGAGACGGCTACACCTTC. This codes for CSVGIGGDGYTF. The chain couples TRBV29-1 to TRBJ1-2; possibly TRBD1 for D (6 bases). Trimming left V 4 bases short and J 8 bases short, with 14 bases between. The CDR3 covers 12 residues. CDR1 SQVTM and CDR2 ANQGSEA come from the germline V gene.

This clone has just one count. The rearrangement joins TRBV6-5 to TRBJ2-3, with D maybe TRBD2 (6 bases). CDR1 is MNHEY and CDR2 is SVGAGI in the germline V gene. The CDR3 is 15 amino acids. Deletions cut 0 bases from V and 1 base from J, with 8 bases between. CDR3 nucleotides: TGTGCCAGCAGTTACTCGGCTAGCGGCACAGATACGCAGTATTTT. Encoded protein: CASSYSASGTDTQYF.

The CDR3 bases are TGCGCCAGCAGCCAAGGAAAAGGGGACGGATCGCTCGAGCAGTACTTC. As protein: CASSQGKGDGSLEQYF. The chain carries TRBV4-3 and TRBJ2-7; D may be TRBD1 or TRBD2 (5 bases each). V lost 1 base, J lost 6 bases, and 19 bases lay in between. The length of the CDR3 is 16 residues. The germline CDR1 and CDR2 sequences are LGHNA and YSLEER.

CDR3 in amino acids: CASSSGTGTYEQYF. CDR3 nucleotides: TGTGCCAGCAGCTCGGGGACAGGGACCTACGAGCAGTACTTC. This sequence joins TRBV5-4 and TRBJ2-7; 9 bases map to TRBD1. The V segment lost 3 bases and the J segment 2 bases; nucleotides outside the gene matches: 3. The germline gives CDR1 SGHNT, CDR2 YYREEE (reference sequence). CDR3 length: 14 residues.

The chain joins TRBV19 to TRBJ2-7, with 8 bases fitting TRBD1. This CDR3 comprises 14 residues. V trimming: 6 bases; J trimming: 4 bases; junction bases outside the gene matches: 8. CDR1 LNHDA and CDR2 SQIVND come from the germline V gene (reference sequence). The CDR3 region is CASSSGQERYEQYF. CDR3 bases: TGTGCCAGTAGCTCGGGACAGGAGAGATACGAGCAGTACTTC.

The chain joins TRBV19 to TRBJ2-1; TRBD2 matches 13 bases. CDR3 length equals 14 residues. Losses at the gene ends were 3 bases for V and 10 bases for J; bases not matched to a gene: 3. Germline lookup yields CDR1 LNHDA and CDR2 SQIVND (reference sequence). The CDR3 protein is CASSIGLAGVEQFF. DNA of the CDR3: TGTGCCAGTAGTATCGGACTAGCGGGAGTAGAGCAGTTCTTC.

The chain recombines TRBV19 with TRBJ2-1; 13 bases line up with TRBD2. The CDR3 has 15 residues. V was clipped by 3 bases and J by 7 bases; unmatched bases: 3. Per germline, CDR1 LNHDA and CDR2 SQIVND (reference sequence). In DNA, the CDR3 is TGTGCCAGTAGTATTTGGACTAGCGGGAGTAATGAGCAGTTCTTC. It yields the protein CASSIWTSGSNEQFF.

The chain couples TRBV28 to TRBJ2-1; 7 positions agree with TRBD1. CDR1 is MDHEN, CDR2 SYDVKM, per germline. The CDR3 consists of 16 residues. The V and J ends lost 4 bases and 8 bases, in that order; junction bases with no gene match: 14. CDR3 DNA: TGTGCCAGCAGTTATCGCCGAGGGGGCAATGGCCATGAGCAGTTCTTC. It specifies CASSYRRGGNGHEQFF.

The chain's CDR3 is CASSLAGIAYEQYF. The CDR3, as DNA: TGTGCCAGCAGCTTAGCTGGCATAGCCTACGAGCAGTACTTC. The chain is built from TRBV11-2 and TRBJ2-7, with unresolved D. CDR1 is SGHAT and CDR2 is FQNNGV in the germline V gene. The CDR3 spans 14 residues. V gave up 1 base and J gave up 2 bases, with 9 bases separating them.

The V call is TRBV4-2, the J call TRBJ1-1; D is unresolved. Trimming pared 0 bases from V and 0 bases from J, leaving 11 bases between. Germline CDR1 and CDR2: LGHNA and YNFKEQ. The CDR3 totals 16 residues. CDR3 protein: CASSQEGGVMNTEAFF. CDR3 nucleotides: TGTGCCAGCAGCCAAGAGGGAGGAGTCATGAACACTGAAGCTTTCTTT.

The chain combines TRBV7-8 with TRBJ2-7; TRBD1 agrees at 7 bases. The CDR3 is made up of 14 amino acids. Germline V gene lookup returns CDR1 SGHVS and CDR2 FQNEAQ. Unmatched junction bases numbered 5, after V lost 1 base and J lost 5 bases. The CDR3 region has the DNA TGTGCCAGCAGCTTAGAACAGGGGCACGACGAGCAGTACTTC. This encodes CASSLEQGHDEQYF.

This chain joins TRBV7-2 and TRBJ2-7; D not resolved. Trimming stripped 2 bases from V and 3 bases from J, with 8 bases between. CDR3 size: 13 residues. The germline V gene has CDR1 SGHTA and CDR2 FQGNSA. CDR3 DNA sequence: TGTGCCAGCAGCTTATTTGAACACTACGAGCAGTACTTC. As protein: CASSLFEHYEQYF.